The clone carrying this T cell receptor beta chain was counted at least ten times. This sample is part of a study of breast tumors, draining lymph nodes, adjacent tissues. TCRdb reanalysed the multiplex PCR reads using MiXCR and keeps one entry per CDR3 protein. There are 14,000 to 15,000 distinct CDR3 sequences in the sample; roughly 44% occur only once, and approximately 30% lies in the top ten. The CDR3 sequence is 13 residues long. V was cut by 2 bases and J by 1 base, with 2 bases left in between. Germline assignment: CDR1 MRHNA and CDR2 SNTAGT. The source material was tumor-adjacent breast tissue. V and J are TRBV6-4 and TRBJ2-2; D is ambiguous. The origin of this receptor is a female donor with breast cancer. Some clones in this sample may be carry-over from other donors' samples. The DNA of the CDR3 is TGTGCCAGCAGTGACGGGAACACCGGGGAGCTGTTTTTT. Translated, it gives CASSDGNTGELFF.